Below, 26 T cell receptor beta chains from the same sample are listed, as sequenced in a study of T cell responses to AZD1222 COVID-19 vaccine. The assay was immunoSEQ multiplex PCR, and TCRdb's table has in-frame clones only and misses some. The table shows about 130,000 clones, with 90% to 95% occurring only once. Source: peripheral blood, taken 28 days after the second AZD1222 dose. The source of these receptors is an adult who received the AZD1222 COVID-19 vaccine.

The gene calls are TRBV5-5 and TRBJ2-3; D remains ambiguous. This CDR3 comprises 14 residues. Trimming took 5 bases from V and 1 from J, leaving 11 bases between them. Looked up from germline, CDR1 is SGHKS and CDR2 is YYEKEE (reference sequence). In nucleotides, the CDR3 is TGTGCCAGCAGTATACCCGAGGGCACAGATACGCAGTATTTT. It codes for CASSIPEGTDTQYF.

This clone was found once. This chain links TRBV5-6 with TRBJ1-3, with D hard to call. V was pared by 4 bases and J by 2 bases, with 10 bases between. Germline assignment: CDR1 SGHDT and CDR2 YYEEEE. CDR3 length: 14 amino acids. CDR3 sequence (DNA): TGTGCCAGCAGCCAACGCGGGGCTGGAAACACCATATATTTT. It is translated as CASSQRGAGNTIYF.

This chain connects TRBV9 to TRBJ2-3; 8 bases map to TRBD2. This CDR3 region has 14 residues. The V gene end was trimmed by 5 bases and the J gene end by 5 bases; junction bases not matched to a gene: 7. Germline loops: CDR1 SGDLS, CDR2 YYNGEE. CDR3 region: CASRGLAGEDTQYF. As DNA, the CDR3 is TGTGCCAGCAGAGGGCTAGCGGGCGAAGATACGCAGTATTTT.

The rearrangement links TRBV5-4 to TRBJ1-1, with D maybe TRBD1 (6 bases). V lost 3 bases and J 5 bases, leaving 11 bases between the germline ends. Germline values: CDR1 SGHNT, CDR2 YYREEE (reference sequence). The CDR3 is 13 amino acids. This CDR3 is CASSSTGWTEAFF. The CDR3 DNA reads TGTGCCAGCAGCTCCACAGGGTGGACTGAAGCTTTCTTT. The variable domain in full, completed from reference TRBV5-4 and TRBJ1-1, reads ETGVTQSPTHLIKTRGQQVTLRCSSQSGHNTVSWYQQALGQGPQFIFQYYREEENGRGNFPPRFSGLQFPNYSSELNVNALELDDSALYLCASSSTGWTEAFFGQGTRLTVV.

This clone was seen a few times. Other DNA sequences in the same sample also yield this CDR3. The V and J genes are TRBV7-9 and TRBJ1-6, with D unresolved. Looked up from germline, CDR1 is SEHNR and CDR2 is FQNEAQ (reference sequence). The CDR3 is 12 amino acids. V gave up 1 base and J gave up 7 bases, with 2 bases separating them. The CDR3 region is CASSLGNSPLHF. Written as DNA, the CDR3 is TGTGCCAGCAGCTTAGGGAATTCACCCCTCCACTTT.

With respect to this clone: The same CDR3 can be traced to other DNA sequences in this sample. The V and J genes are TRBV6-5 and TRBJ1-5; D ambiguous. V was cut by 2 bases and J by 5 bases, with 7 bases left in between. There are 13 residues in the CDR3. The germline V gene has CDR1 MNHEY and CDR2 SVGAGI. Here the CDR3 reads CASSYSGDQPQHF. The CDR3 DNA sequence: TGTGCCAGCAGTTACAGTGGGGATCAGCCCCAGCATTTT.

V gene TRBV4-2 combines with J gene TRBJ2-2; 11 bases are a match to TRBD2. The CDR3 contains 16 residues. The trim removed 8 bases at V and 3 bases at J, leaving 8 bases unmatched. Germline loops: CDR1 LGHNA, CDR2 YNFKEQ. This CDR3 is CASGVAGGLDTGELFF. CDR3 DNA sequence: TGTGCCAGCGGGGTAGCGGGGGGGCTCGACACCGGGGAGCTGTTTTTT.

The CDR3 nucleotides are TGTGCCAGTAGTATACCCCCGGAACACAAACTTAACGGGAACACTGAAGCTTTCTTT. It translates to CASSIPPEHKLNGNTEAFF. V is TRBV19 and J is TRBJ1-1; D is uncertain. Germline V gene sequence: CDR1 LNHDA, CDR2 SQIVND (reference sequence). The CDR3 consists of 19 residues. The germline V and J ends were trimmed by 2 bases and 1 base, with 23 bases remaining between them.

The chain is built from TRBV11-3 and TRBJ2-6; tentatively, D is TRBD1 (6 bases). The V end lost 1 base, the J end lost 2 bases, and 6 bases lay between the germline ends. CDR1 SGHNT and CDR2 YENEEA come from the germline V gene. The length of the CDR3 is 15 residues. The chain's CDR3 is CASSLGTAGANVLTF. The CDR3 DNA reads as TGTGCCAGCAGCTTAGGGACAGCTGGGGCCAACGTCCTGACTTTC. Using reference TRBV11-3 and TRBJ2-6 for the parts outside the CDR3, the full variable domain is EAGVVQSPRYKIIEKKQPVAFWCNPISGHNTLYWYLQNLGQGPELLIRYENEEAVDDSQLPKDRFSAERLKGVDSTLKIQPAELGDSAVYLCASSLGTAGANVLTFGAGSRLTVL.

The J gene is TRBJ2-7, the V gene TRBV4-2, with TRBD1 matching over 7 bases. CDR3 length: 14 residues. Germline V gives CDR1 LGHNA, CDR2 YNFKEQ. Trimming took 4 bases from V and 3 from J; bases not matched to a gene: 6. The CDR3 region is CASSLDRQGYEQYF. Here the CDR3 DNA reads TGTGCCAGCAGCCTGGATAGACAGGGCTACGAGCAGTACTTC.

The chain carries TRBV14 and TRBJ1-1, with a possible D match to TRBD1 (5 bases). CDR3 length: 13 residues. Trimming shortened V by 3 bases and J by 4 bases, and 9 bases separated the two germline ends. Per germline, CDR1 SGHDN and CDR2 FVKESK. CDR3 region: CASSQGGTTEAFF. The CDR3 bases are TGTGCCAGCAGCCAGGGCGGGACCACTGAAGCTTTCTTT.

The J gene is TRBJ1-1, the V gene TRBV2; D gene ambiguous. There are 13 residues in the CDR3. The V end lost 1 base, the J end lost 1 base, and 4 bases lay between the germline ends. CDR1 SNHLY and CDR2 FYNNEI come from the germline V gene. Written as DNA, the CDR3 is TGTGCCAGCAGTGAAGTGTCGAACACTGAAGCTTTCTTT. Protein product: CASSEVSNTEAFF.

The chain has TRBV25-1 and TRBJ2-1; 11 bases agree with TRBD2. V gave up 5 bases and J gave up 4 bases; unmatched junction bases: 13. Germline V gives CDR1 MGHDK, CDR2 SYGVNS. The CDR3 has 18 amino acids. CDR3 sequence: CASSFGTSGHEHYNEQFF. As DNA, the CDR3 is TGTGCCAGCAGTTTCGGGACTAGCGGCCACGAGCATTACAATGAGCAGTTCTTC.

This chain joins TRBV18 and TRBJ1-2; 8 bases match TRBD1. Germline V gene data show CDR1 as KGHSH and CDR2 as LQKENI. The CDR3 contains 14 residues. Unmatched junction bases numbered 1, after V lost 2 bases and J lost 2 bases. The CDR3 nucleotides are TGTGCCAGCTCACCAGCAGGGGGCAACTATGGCTACACCTTC. Translating gives CASSPAGGNYGYTF.

V usage is TRBV19 and J usage is TRBJ2-5; no definite D call. The CDR3 runs to 13 residues. Germline values: CDR1 LNHDA, CDR2 SQIVND (reference sequence). Trimming pared 6 bases from V and 5 bases from J, leaving 13 bases between. For the CDR3, the DNA is TGTGCCAGTAGCATACCGCGGTCGGAGACCCAGTACTTC. Translating it yields CASSIPRSETQYF.

The chain is built from TRBV19 and TRBJ1-5; tentatively, D is TRBD1 (5 bases). Germline CDR1 is LNHDA and CDR2 is SQIVND (reference sequence). Between the trimmed V and J ends, which lost 3 bases and 1 base, there was a span of 13 bases. The CDR3 contains 16 residues. The CDR3 here is CASSIYFRGSNQPQHF. CDR3 coding DNA: TGTGCCAGTAGTATCTACTTTAGGGGAAGCAATCAGCCCCAGCATTTT.

The V gene is TRBV5-1, the J gene TRBJ2-7; D is perhaps TRBD2 (5 bases). This CDR3 spans 13 amino acids. CDR1 SGHRS and CDR2 YFSETQ come from the germline V gene. Trimming left V 2 bases short and J 3 bases short, with 9 bases between. CDR3 nucleotides: TGCGCCAGCAGCTTCCCCGGGGTCTACGAGCAGTACTTC. This gives the protein CASSFPGVYEQYF.

The chain is built from TRBV10-2 and TRBJ2-5, with 8 bases fitting TRBD1. The V gene end was trimmed by 2 bases and the J gene end by 8 bases; junction bases not matched to a gene: 4. This CDR3 spans 13 amino acids. The V gene's germline CDR1 is WSHSY and CDR2 SAAADI. The CDR3 here is CASSEGQGVTQYF. The CDR3 DNA reads TGCGCCAGCAGTGAGGGACAGGGAGTAACCCAGTACTTC.

The chain employs TRBV19 and TRBJ1-1, with 10 positions matching TRBD1. The CDR3 is 15 amino acids. V was clipped by 3 bases and J by 7 bases; unmatched bases: 8. Germline V CDR1 and CDR2: LNHDA, SQIVND (reference sequence). CDR3 residues: CASSIRDRGRGEAFF. The DNA for the CDR3 is TGTGCCAGTAGTATCCGGGACAGGGGACGGGGTGAAGCTTTCTTT.

As DNA, the CDR3 is TGTGCCAGCAGTTTATGGGGGTCTGATTCACCCCTCCACTTT. Amino acids: CASSLWGSDSPLHF. This chain uses TRBV27 with TRBJ1-6, with D tentatively TRBD1 (5 bases). Germline values: CDR1 MNHEY, CDR2 SMNVEV (reference sequence). Trimming stripped 1 base from V and 8 bases from J, with 9 bases between. The CDR3 runs 14 residues.

The rearrangement uses TRBV27 and TRBJ2-3, with 7 nucleotides matching TRBD1. This CDR3 region has 17 residues. Germline-derived CDR1 and CDR2 are MNHEY and SMNVEV (reference sequence). The V segment lost 4 bases and the J segment 3 bases; nucleotides outside the gene matches: 13. The CDR3, as DNA: TGTGCCAGCAGTTCTCGAGGTCCGACAGGGTGGACAGATACGCAGTATTTT. This translates into CASSSRGPTGWTDTQYF.

The chain employs TRBV6-2 or TRBV6-3 and TRBJ2-1, with D hard to call. The CDR3 spans 12 residues. Germline V CDR1 and CDR2: MNHEY, SVGEGT. V gave up 5 bases and J gave up 5 bases, with 7 bases separating them. The CDR3 region is CASSQDDNEQFF. The CDR3 DNA reads as TGTGCCAGCAGTCAAGACGACAATGAGCAGTTCTTC.

The chain combines TRBV9 with TRBJ1-3; no clear D. This CDR3 comprises 15 residues. Germline loops: CDR1 SGDLS, CDR2 YYNGEE. The V gene lost 2 bases and the J gene lost 0 bases, with 9 bases spanning the gap. The CDR3 DNA is TGTGCCAGCAGCGTTGGCGTGGACTCTGGAAACACCATATATTTT. It specifies CASSVGVDSGNTIYF.

The chain combines TRBV30 with TRBJ2-1, with 7 bases identical to TRBD1. The CDR3 loop spans 14 amino acids. Trimming at V came to 3 bases and at J to 7 bases, leaving 9 bases not matched to a gene. Germline CDR1 is GTSNPN and CDR2 is SVGIG (reference sequence). The CDR3 nucleotides read TGTGCCTGGAGGCGACAGGGAAAAAGGAATGAGCAGTTCTTC. Translated: CAWRRQGKRNEQFF.

The chain has TRBV7-3 and TRBJ1-5; no clear D. Germline values: CDR1 SGHTA, CDR2 FQGTGA. Trimming shortened V by 5 bases and J by 10 bases, and 9 bases separated the two germline ends. This CDR3 is built from 11 residues. The CDR3 DNA reads as TGTGCCAGCAGCCCAAACCTCCCCCAGCATTTT. Residues: CASSPNLPQHF.

The chain recombines TRBV4-3 with TRBJ2-2, with D perhaps TRBD2 (5 bases). The V end was cut by 0 bases, the J end by 3 bases, with 11 bases between. CDR3 size: 16 residues. Germline V gene sequence: CDR1 LGHNA, CDR2 YSLEER. As DNA, the CDR3 is TGCGCCAGCAGCCAAGACTATCGGCGGGACACCGGGGAGCTGTTTTTT. It codes for CASSQDYRRDTGELFF.